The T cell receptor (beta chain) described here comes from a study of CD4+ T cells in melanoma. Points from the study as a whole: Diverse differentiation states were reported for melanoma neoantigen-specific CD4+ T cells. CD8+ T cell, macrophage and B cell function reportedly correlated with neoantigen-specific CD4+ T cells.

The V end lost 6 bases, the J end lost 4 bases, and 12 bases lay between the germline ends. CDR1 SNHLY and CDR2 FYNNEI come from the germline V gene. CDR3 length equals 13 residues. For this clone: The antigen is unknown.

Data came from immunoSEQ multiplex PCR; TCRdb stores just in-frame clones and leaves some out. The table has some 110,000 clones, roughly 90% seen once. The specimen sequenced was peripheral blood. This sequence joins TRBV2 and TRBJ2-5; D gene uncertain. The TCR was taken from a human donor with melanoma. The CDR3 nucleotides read TGTGCCAGCAGGCCAATAGCCCCAGAGACCCAGTACTTC. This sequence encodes CASRPIAPETQYF.